These 13 T cell receptor beta chains originate from one sample sequenced in a study of blood T cell repertoires in COVID-19. Measured with immunoSEQ multiplex PCR; TCRdb has only the in-frame clones, and not every one. In the table there are 55,000 to 80,000 clones, 89% of which are singletons. The sequencing sample was made of peripheral blood. The source is a man aged 45 to 65 with active COVID-19.

This clone was seen a few times. V and J are TRBV5-6 and TRBJ2-7; the D gene is possibly TRBD1 (5 bases). Per germline, CDR1 SGHDT and CDR2 YYEEEE. The CDR3 spans 17 residues. V shed 1 base and J shed 7 bases, with 24 bases lying between them. DNA of the CDR3: TGTGCCAGCAGCTTGCGAGTGGGGCCATTCGGTCGTAGGGAGCAGTACTTC. Protein sequence: CASSLRVGPFGRREQYF.

The genes are TRBV19 and TRBJ2-5; 9 bases map to TRBD2. After removal of 3 bases from V and 1 base from J, the junction contained 3 bases not matched to a gene. Germline CDR1 LNHDA, CDR2 SQIVND (reference sequence). This CDR3 contains 15 residues. CDR3 loop: CASSMGGGAQETQYF. The CDR3 DNA reads as TGTGCCAGTAGTATGGGCGGGGGGGCCCAAGAGACCCAGTACTTC.

The chain has TRBV15 and TRBJ2-3; 10 nucleotides agree with TRBD2. The germline CDR1 and CDR2 sequences are LNHNV and YYDKDF (reference sequence). The J segment lost 1 base and the V segment lost 7 bases, leaving 5 bases of the junction unmatched. The CDR3 length is 15 residues. CDR3 residues: CATTNLAGGTDTQYF. The CDR3 DNA sequence: TGTGCCACCACAAATCTAGCGGGGGGCACAGATACGCAGTATTTT.

The chain is built from TRBV11-2 and TRBJ2-3; TRBD2 agrees at 8 bases. CDR3 length equals 13 residues. CDR1 SGHAT and CDR2 FQNNGV come from the germline V gene. Trimming at V came to 8 bases and at J to 3 bases, leaving 4 bases not matched to a gene. The CDR3 region has the DNA TGTGCCAGCTCGGGGGGGGTTACAGATACGCAGTATTTT. It codes for CASSGGVTDTQYF.

V is TRBV2 and J is TRBJ1-5; 9 bases align to TRBD1. The CDR3 length is 13 residues. The germline gives CDR1 SNHLY, CDR2 FYNNEI. The ends lost 6 bases at V and 4 bases at J; junction bases unmatched: 1. The CDR3 nucleotides are TGTGCCAGCAGCGGGACAGGGAATCAGCCCCAGCATTTT. The encoded protein is CASSGTGNQPQHF.

V and J are TRBV5-1 and TRBJ2-3; 10 positions match TRBD1. V trimming: 3 bases; J trimming: 2 bases; junction bases outside the gene matches: 6. The CDR3 extends over 16 amino acids. Germline lookup yields CDR1 SGHRS and CDR2 YFSETQ. This CDR3 reads CASSSPGTGATDTQYF. CDR3 nucleotides: TGCGCCAGCAGCTCGCCCGGGACAGGGGCCACAGATACGCAGTATTTT.

This clone was counted only a few times. The chain combines TRBV5-1 with TRBJ1-5, with 7 bases that match TRBD1. CDR1 and CDR2 from the germline V gene are SGHRS and YFSETQ. The CDR3 has 14 amino acids. Trimming cost V 5 bases and J 2 bases; bases outside gene matches: 4. CDR3 in DNA: TGCGCCAGCAGTTTCGGGACAGGCAATCAGCCCCAGCATTTT. This gives the protein CASSFGTGNQPQHF.

This chain connects TRBV6-2 or TRBV6-3 to TRBJ2-7, with 11 nucleotides matching TRBD2. CDR1 MNHEY and CDR2 SVGEGT come from the germline V gene. The J segment lost 3 bases and the V segment lost 2 bases, leaving 9 bases of the junction unmatched. This CDR3 has 17 amino acids. The CDR3 here is CASSYPGLAGPLYEQYF. Written as DNA, the CDR3 is TGTGCCAGCAGTTACCCAGGACTAGCGGGCCCCCTCTACGAGCAGTACTTC.

The rearrangement links TRBV6-2 or TRBV6-3 to TRBJ2-1, with 10 bases aligning to TRBD1. The CDR3 has 15 amino acids. Trimming at V came to 5 bases and at J to 3 bases, leaving 4 bases not matched to a gene. Germline values: CDR1 MNHEY, CDR2 SVGEGT. DNA for the CDR3: TGTGCCAGCAGTCAGAGGACAGGGGGCTACAATGAGCAGTTCTTC. This sequence encodes CASSQRTGGYNEQFF.

The V call is TRBV4-3, the J call TRBJ2-7, with 7 nucleotides matching TRBD2. The CDR3 sequence is 16 residues long. Germline CDR1 is LGHNA and CDR2 is YSLEER. The ends lost 0 bases at V and 2 bases at J; junction bases unmatched: 7. DNA of the CDR3: TGCGCCAGCAGCCAAGATTGGGGGGGGACCCCCTACGAGCAGTACTTC. It encodes CASSQDWGGTPYEQYF.

For this clone: Just one base apart from a much larger clone, this may be a read error. The rearrangement uses TRBV6-2 or TRBV6-3 and TRBJ1-6, with D possibly matching TRBD1 (6 bases). The V end was cut by 6 bases, the J end by 8 bases, with 14 bases between. Looked up from germline, CDR1 is MNHEY and CDR2 is SVGEGT. The CDR3 is made up of 14 amino acids. CDR3 DNA: TGTGCCAGCAGCCGGACAGACGACCATTCACCCCTCCACTTT. Translation gives CASSRTDDHSPLHF.

J is TRBJ2-2 and V is TRBV5-1; D possibly corresponds to TRBD1 (5 bases). The germline CDR1 and CDR2 sequences are SGHRS and YFSETQ. V was trimmed by 0 bases and J by 2 bases, leaving 8 bases between them. This CDR3 is 15 amino acids long. The CDR3 sequence is CASSLGQSNTGELFF. The DNA for the CDR3 is TGCGCCAGCAGCTTGGGACAGTCAAACACCGGGGAGCTGTTTTTT.

CDR3 residues: CASSPHTDTQYF. The CDR3 nucleotides are TGTGCCAGCAGCCCCCATACAGATACGCAGTATTTT. The chain uses TRBV11-2 and TRBJ2-3; D ambiguous. Per the germline V gene, CDR1 is SGHAT and CDR2 is FQNNGV. V was trimmed by 5 bases and J by 3 bases, leaving 6 bases between them. CDR3 length: 12 amino acids.